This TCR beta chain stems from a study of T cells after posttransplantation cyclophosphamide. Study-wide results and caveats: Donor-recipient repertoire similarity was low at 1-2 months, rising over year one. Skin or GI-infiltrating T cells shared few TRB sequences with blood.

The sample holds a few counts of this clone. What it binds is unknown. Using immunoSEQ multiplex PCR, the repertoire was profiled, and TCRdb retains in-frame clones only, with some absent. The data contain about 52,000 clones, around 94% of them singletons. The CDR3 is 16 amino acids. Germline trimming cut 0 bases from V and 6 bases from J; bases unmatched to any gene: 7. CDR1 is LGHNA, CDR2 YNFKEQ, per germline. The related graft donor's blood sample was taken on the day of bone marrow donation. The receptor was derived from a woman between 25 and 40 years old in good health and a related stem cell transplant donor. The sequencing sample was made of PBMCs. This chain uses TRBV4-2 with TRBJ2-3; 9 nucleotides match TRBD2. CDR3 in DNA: TGTGCCAGCAGCCAAGATCGTAGCGGGGGTGCGGATACGCAGTATTTT. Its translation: CASSQDRSGGADTQYF.